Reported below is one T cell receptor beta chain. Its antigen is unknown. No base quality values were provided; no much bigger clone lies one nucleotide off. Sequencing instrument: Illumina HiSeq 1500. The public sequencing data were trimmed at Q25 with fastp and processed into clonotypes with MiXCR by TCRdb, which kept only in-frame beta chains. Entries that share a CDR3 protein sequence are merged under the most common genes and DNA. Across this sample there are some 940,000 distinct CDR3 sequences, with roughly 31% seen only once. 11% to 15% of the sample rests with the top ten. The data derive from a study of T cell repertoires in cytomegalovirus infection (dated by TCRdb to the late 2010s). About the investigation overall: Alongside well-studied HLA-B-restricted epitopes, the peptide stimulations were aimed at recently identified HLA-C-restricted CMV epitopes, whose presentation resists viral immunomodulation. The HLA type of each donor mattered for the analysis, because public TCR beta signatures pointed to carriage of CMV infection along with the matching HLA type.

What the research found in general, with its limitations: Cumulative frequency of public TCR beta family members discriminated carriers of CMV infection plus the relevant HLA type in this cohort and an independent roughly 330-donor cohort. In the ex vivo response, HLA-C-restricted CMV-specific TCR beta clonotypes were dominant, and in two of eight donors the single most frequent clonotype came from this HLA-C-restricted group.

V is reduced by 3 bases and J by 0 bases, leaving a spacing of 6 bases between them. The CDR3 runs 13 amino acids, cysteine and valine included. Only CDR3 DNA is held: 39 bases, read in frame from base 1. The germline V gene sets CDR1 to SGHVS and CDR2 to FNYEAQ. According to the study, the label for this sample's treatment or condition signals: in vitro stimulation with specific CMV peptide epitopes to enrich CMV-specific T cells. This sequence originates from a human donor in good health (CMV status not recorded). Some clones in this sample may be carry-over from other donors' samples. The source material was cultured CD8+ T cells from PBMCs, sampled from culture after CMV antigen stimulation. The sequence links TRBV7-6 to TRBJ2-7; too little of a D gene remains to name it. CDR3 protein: CASSFPNSYEQYV. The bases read TGTGCCAGCAGCTTTCCGAACTCCTACGAGCAGTACGTC.